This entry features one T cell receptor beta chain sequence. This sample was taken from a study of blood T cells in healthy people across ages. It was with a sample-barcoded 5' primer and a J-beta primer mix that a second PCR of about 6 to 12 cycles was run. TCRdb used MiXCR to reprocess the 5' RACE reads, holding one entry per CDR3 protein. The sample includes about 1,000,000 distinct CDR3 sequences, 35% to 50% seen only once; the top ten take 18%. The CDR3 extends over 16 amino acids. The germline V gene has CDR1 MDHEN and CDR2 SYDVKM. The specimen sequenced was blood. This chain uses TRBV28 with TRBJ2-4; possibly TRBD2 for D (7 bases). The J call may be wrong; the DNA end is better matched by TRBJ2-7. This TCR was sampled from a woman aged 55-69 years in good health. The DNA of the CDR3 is TGTGCCAGCAGTTTACCCAGGGGCGGGGGATACTACGAGCAGTACTTC. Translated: CASSLPRGGGYYEQYF.